The clone carrying this TCR beta chain appeared a few times. Its antigen is undetermined. Time point noted: pre-sensitization, week 0. Regarding treatment: therapeutic diphenylcyclopropenone sensitization with weekly scalp DPC. Total RNA extraction was carried out from unfractionated whole blood. The library put unique molecular identifiers onto individual cDNA molecules. TCRdb ran MiXCR on the RACE reads and lists one entry per CDR3 protein. The sample holds more than 300,000 distinct CDR3 sequences; roughly 5.3% are singletons and the top ten take roughly 2.6%. The data were obtained in a study of human T cells and chemical hapten exposure. Study details: Patients' scalps got diphenylcyclopropenone weekly throughout the approximately 23-week study. The study's findings and limits: Significantly more large CDR3 similarity clusters were formed by expanded TCRs than by controls.

CDR3 size: 14 residues. The V gene lost 10 bases and the J gene lost 0 bases, with 12 bases spanning the gap. Germline CDR1 reads MDHEN; CDR2 reads SYDVKM. This chain links TRBV28 with TRBJ2-2, with D perhaps matching TRBD1 (5 bases). The sequence was obtained from a woman in her 50s with alopecia areata. Some clones in this sample may be carry-over from other donors' samples. Sequencing was performed on whole blood, taken in connection with sensitization to the hapten diphenylcyclopropenone (DPC). CDR3 in amino acids: CATWQGANTGELFF. The CDR3 nucleotides read TGTGCCACTTGGCAGGGCGCGAACACCGGGGAGCTGTTTTTT.